This TCR beta chain was recorded in a study of vaccination and CD4 T cells after COVID-19. At the level of the study: Nasal swab PCR had shown SARS-CoV-2 positivity in the convalescent patients (about 9 mild cases, one severe case). Participants, all vaccine recipients, received two doses of either BNT162b2 or mRNA-1273. Whole-study results and caveats: The study found that a median approximately 90% of reactive clones in convalescent patients appeared only post-vaccination.

Deletions cut 3 bases from V and 0 bases from J, with 11 bases between. Germline-derived CDR1 and CDR2 are DFQATT and SNEGSKA (reference sequence). CDR3 length equals 14 residues. As concerns this clonotype: What it binds is unknown.

The Oncomine TCR Beta short-read assay was applied to DNA of cultured CD4+ T cells. It was cultured CD4+ T cells from which genomic DNA was extracted. Each CDR3 protein is one row after TCRdb ran MiXCR on the PCR reads. The table has about 16,000 distinct CDR3 sequences, 55% seen once. Treatment defined: approximately 9-day PBMC culture with coronavirus spike peptide pools or control peptides (ViraFEST assay). The J gene is TRBJ1-2, the V gene TRBV20-1, with D possibly being TRBD1 (5 bases). Sequencing was carried out using CD4+ T cells from blood, cultured in vitro. The source of this sequence is a human donor who had recovered from COVID-19. CDR3 loop: CSASGGGANYGYTF. In DNA, the CDR3 is TGCAGTGCTAGTGGGGGGGGAGCTAACTATGGCTACACCTTC.